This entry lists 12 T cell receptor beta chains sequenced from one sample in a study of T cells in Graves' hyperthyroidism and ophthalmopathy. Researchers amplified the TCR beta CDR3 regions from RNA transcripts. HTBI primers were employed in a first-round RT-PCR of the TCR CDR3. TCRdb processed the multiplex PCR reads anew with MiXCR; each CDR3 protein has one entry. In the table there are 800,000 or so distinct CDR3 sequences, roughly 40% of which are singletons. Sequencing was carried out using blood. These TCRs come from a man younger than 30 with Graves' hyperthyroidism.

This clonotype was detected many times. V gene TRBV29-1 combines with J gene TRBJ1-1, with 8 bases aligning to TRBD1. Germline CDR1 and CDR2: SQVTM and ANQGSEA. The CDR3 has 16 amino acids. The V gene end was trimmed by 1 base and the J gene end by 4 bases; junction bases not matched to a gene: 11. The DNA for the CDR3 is TGCAGCGTTGAAGCAGGATTTCGGCAGGGGGCCACTGAAGCTTTCTTT. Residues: CSVEAGFRQGATEAFF.

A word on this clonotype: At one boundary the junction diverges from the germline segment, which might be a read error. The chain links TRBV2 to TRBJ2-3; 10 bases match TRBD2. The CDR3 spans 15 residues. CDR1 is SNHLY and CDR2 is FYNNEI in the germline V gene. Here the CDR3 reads CAISDSSGGADTQYF. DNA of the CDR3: TGTGCCATCAGTGACTCGAGCGGGGGGGCAGATACGCAGTATTTT. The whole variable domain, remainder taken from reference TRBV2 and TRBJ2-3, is EPEVTQTPSHQVTQMGQEVILRCVPISNHLYFYWYRQILGQKVEFLVSFYNNEISEKSEIFDDQFSVERPDGSNFTLKIRSTKLEDSAMYFCAISDSSGGADTQYFGPGTRLTVL.

The CDR3 sequence: CAITVGGAGEPYEQYF. The CDR3 DNA sequence: TGTGCCATCACCGTGGGAGGGGCAGGGGAACCCTACGAGCAGTACTTC. The chain joins TRBV10-3 to TRBJ2-7; possibly TRBD2 for D (7 bases). CDR3 size: 16 residues. Trimming took off 7 bases at V and 2 bases at J, with 21 bases between the two ends. CDR1 and CDR2 (germline): ENHRY, SYGVKD.

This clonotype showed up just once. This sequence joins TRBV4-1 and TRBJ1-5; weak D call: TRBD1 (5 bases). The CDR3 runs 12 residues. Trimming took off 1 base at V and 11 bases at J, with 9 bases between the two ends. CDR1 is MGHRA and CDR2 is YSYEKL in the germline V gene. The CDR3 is CASSQGAGAQHF. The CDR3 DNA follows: TGCGCCAGCAGCCAAGGTGCGGGGGCCCAGCATTTT.

CDR3 loop: CAISESGLSNEQFF. CDR3 nucleotides: TGTGCCATCAGTGAGTCGGGGCTGTCCAATGAGCAGTTCTTC. The chain recombines TRBV10-3 with TRBJ2-5; D is perhaps TRBD1 (5 bases). The J call may not be correct, given that the DNA end is closer to TRBJ2-1. Germline V CDR1 and CDR2: ENHRY, SYGVKD. The CDR3 has 14 amino acids.

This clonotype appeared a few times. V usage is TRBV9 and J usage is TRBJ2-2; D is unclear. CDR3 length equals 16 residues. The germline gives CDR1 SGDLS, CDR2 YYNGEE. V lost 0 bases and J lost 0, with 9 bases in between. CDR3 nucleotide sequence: TGTGCCAGCAGCGTAGAACCCACCTCGAACACCGGGGAGCTGTTTTTT. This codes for CASSVEPTSNTGELFF.

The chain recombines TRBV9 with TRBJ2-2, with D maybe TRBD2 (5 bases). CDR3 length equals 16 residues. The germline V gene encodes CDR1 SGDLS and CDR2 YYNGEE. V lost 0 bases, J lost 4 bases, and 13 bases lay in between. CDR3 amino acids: CASSVAYRGGTGELFF. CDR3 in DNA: TGTGCCAGCAGCGTAGCTTATCGGGGTGGCACCGGGGAGCTGTTTTTT.

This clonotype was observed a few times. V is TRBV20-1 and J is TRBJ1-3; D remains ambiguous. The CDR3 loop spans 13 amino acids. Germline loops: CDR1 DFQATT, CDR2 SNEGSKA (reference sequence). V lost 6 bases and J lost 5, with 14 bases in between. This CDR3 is CSAAPPKRNTIYF. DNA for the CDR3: TGCAGTGCCGCCCCCCCGAAAAGAAACACCATATATTTT.

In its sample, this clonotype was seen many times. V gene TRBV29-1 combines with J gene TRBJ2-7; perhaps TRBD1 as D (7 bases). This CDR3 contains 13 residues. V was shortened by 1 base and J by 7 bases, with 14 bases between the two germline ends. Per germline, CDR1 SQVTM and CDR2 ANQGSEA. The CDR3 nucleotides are TGCAGCGTTGAAGGGCAGGGGGGTTCAGAGCAGTACTTC. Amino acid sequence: CSVEGQGGSEQYF.

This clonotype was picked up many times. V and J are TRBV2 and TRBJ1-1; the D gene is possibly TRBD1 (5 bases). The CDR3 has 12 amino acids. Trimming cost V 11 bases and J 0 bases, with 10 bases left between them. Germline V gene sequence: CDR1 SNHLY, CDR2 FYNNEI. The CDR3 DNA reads TGTGCCCGGGGGAAGGTGAACACTGAAGCTTTCTTT. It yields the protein CARGKVNTEAFF.

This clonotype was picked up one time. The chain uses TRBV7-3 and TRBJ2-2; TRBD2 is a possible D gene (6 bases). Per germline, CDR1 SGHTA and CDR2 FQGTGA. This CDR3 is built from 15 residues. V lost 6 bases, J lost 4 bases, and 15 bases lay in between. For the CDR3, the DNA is TGTGCCAGCAGTTTCCAGACTAGAGGCACCGGGGAGCTGTTTTTT. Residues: CASSFQTRGTGELFF.

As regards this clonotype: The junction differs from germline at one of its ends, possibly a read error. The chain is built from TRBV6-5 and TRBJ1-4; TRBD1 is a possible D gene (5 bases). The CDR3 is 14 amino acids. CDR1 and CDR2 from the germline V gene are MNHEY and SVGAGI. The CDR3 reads CASRMGQNNEKLLF. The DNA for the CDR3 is TGTGCCAGCCGGATGGGGCAAAACAATGAAAAACTGCTTTTT.